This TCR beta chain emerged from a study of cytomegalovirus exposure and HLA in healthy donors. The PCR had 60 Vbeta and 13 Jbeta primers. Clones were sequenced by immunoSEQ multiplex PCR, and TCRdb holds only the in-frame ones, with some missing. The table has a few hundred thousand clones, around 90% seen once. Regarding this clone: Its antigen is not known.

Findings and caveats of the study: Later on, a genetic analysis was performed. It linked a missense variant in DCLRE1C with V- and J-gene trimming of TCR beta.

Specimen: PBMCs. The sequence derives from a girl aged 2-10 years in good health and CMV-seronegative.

CDR3 residues: CASSSRTREGNEQFF. In DNA form, the CDR3 reads TGTGCCAGCAGCTCGAGGACTCGGGAGGGAAATGAGCAGTTCTTC. V gene TRBV5-4 combines with J gene TRBJ2-1; 8 bases fit TRBD2. This CDR3 spans 15 amino acids. The junction had 9 bases not matched to a gene; V was cut back by 3 bases and J by 7 bases. CDR1 SGHNT and CDR2 YYREEE come from the germline V gene (reference sequence).